This T cell receptor (beta chain) was obtained from a study of PD-L1 blockade in urothelial cancer (dated by TCRdb to between 2016 and 2019). For context, the study as a whole: Therapy was started at some point between 2014 and 2016 for all patients, and atezolizumab 1,200 mg was administered intravenously every 3 weeks. Blood samples were analyzed at 3 weeks after treatment start (second dose) and at 6 weeks after treatment start. Patients had an ECOG performance status of 0 or 1 and had received between 0 and 3 prior chemotherapy regimens. About 90% of the roughly 29 patients were identified as males with urothelial cancer of bladder origin, and a prior smoking history was reported by 18 of 29 patients. A median of about 140,000 T cells and approximately 86,000 unique TCRs was obtained from blood samples, and a median clonality of 0.080 was observed. Durable clinical benefit was defined as a progression-free survival longer than 6 months, and TCR features were additionally tested against progression-free survival and overall survival. Pretreatment tumor samples and matched peripheral blood, collected serially before and after atezolizumab treatment, underwent TCR sequencing. In the same patients, whole exome sequencing and RNA sequencing of pretreatment tumors were performed in addition to TCR sequencing. The study, an exploratory multi-omic analysis, examined somatic, immune and clinical correlates of response to PD-L1 blockade with atezolizumab in urothelial cancer. Pretreatment blood TCR-seq was available for twenty-nine patients, at least one posttreatment blood collection was obtained for about 24 patients, and tumor TCR-seq was available for about 24 patients. Durable clinical benefit was achieved by nine patients and was not achieved by 20 patients.

Synthetic TCR analog templates were spiked into each PCR so that absolute template abundance could be estimated from read counts. Using the immunoSEQ assay, TCRbeta CDR3 regions were amplified from genomic DNA with bias-controlled V and J gene primers. Sequencing of rearranged TCRbeta segments was performed at approximately 20X coverage. As for the authors' bioinformatics: Clustering was used to correct sequencing errors, and CDR3s were annotated against IMGT to assign V, D and J genes. Downstream analyses used only productive TCRbeta rearrangements, leaving out any out-of-frame or stop-codon sequences. Clonality was calculated as one minus the Shannon entropy normalized by the log of the number of unique productive sequences. Fisher's exact test with Benjamini-Hochberg correction, at a threshold of adjusted p below 0.01, was used to find clones that differed between time points or between blood and tumor. This is the immuneACCESS table as TCRdb keeps it, with only in-frame sequences that have V and J called. A part of the clones is gone; compared with another copy, unresolved V genes explain less than half, and the rest is unexplained. V and J calls and clone size come straight from that table; D and trimming were deduced from the DNA. The sample profile shows about 100,000 clones; about 91% of them were found once. The ten biggest clones cover roughly 0.93% of the sample.

The germline V gene supplies CDR1 SQVTM and CDR2 ANQGSEA. The CDR3 has 15 amino acids, counting the end cysteine and phenylalanine. The CDR3 DNA has 45 bases and is translated from base 1. Trimming leaves V shorter by 4 bases and J shorter by 0 bases, with the junction holding 5 bases beyond the gene matches. In regard to this clone: Its antigen target is currently unknown. No base quality values were provided; no much bigger clone lies one nucleotide off.

Here is what the overall study found, with its caveats: A pretreatment peripheral blood TCR clonality below the median was linked to improved progression-free and overall survival. Among patients with durable benefit, tumor-associated TCR clones showed greater expansion in peripheral blood 3 weeks after treatment started (n ≈ 22, p = 0.022). Because of the small sample size (n ≈ 29) and the many exploratory analyses performed, the results are intended to be regarded as hypothesis-generating.

A total of 25 to 30 patients with locally advanced or metastatic urothelial carcinoma, treated at Memorial Sloan Kettering on a trial protocol, made up the cohort. Peripheral blood mononuclear cells were collected pretreatment and during treatment, at between 1 and 8 total time points per patient. The Qiagen DNeasy Blood extraction kit was used to purify genomic DNA from total PBMCs and tumor samples. PBMCs were collected pretreatment and during treatment, and were isolated and stored as previously described. Sequences were derived from PBMCs, sampled around atezolizumab (anti-PD-L1) treatment. This receptor was taken from a woman of 80 years or more with urothelial cancer. In this chain, TRBV29-1 is recombined with TRBJ2-7, and TRBD2 matches 11 of the central bases. The CDR3 protein sequence reads: CSVGAGTSGSYEQYF. The DNA reads TGCAGCGTTGGAGCCGGGACTAGCGGCTCCTACGAGCAGTACTTC.